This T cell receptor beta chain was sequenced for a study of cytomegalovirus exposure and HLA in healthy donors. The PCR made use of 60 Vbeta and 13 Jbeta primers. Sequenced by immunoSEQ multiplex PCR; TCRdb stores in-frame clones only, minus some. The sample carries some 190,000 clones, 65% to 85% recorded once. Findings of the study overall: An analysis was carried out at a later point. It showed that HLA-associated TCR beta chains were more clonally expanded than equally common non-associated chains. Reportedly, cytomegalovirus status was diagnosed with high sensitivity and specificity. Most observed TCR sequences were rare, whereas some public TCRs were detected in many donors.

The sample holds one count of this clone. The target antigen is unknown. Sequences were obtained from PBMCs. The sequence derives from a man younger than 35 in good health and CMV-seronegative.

CDR3 in amino acids: CATSQQRTGGNEQFF. The CDR3 DNA sequence: TGTGCCACCTCCCAACAGAGGACAGGGGGCAATGAGCAGTTCTTC. This chain connects TRBV15 to TRBJ2-1, with 10 bases identical to TRBD1. V dropped 8 bases and J dropped 6; count of bases not matched to a gene: 10. CDR3 length equals 15 residues. From germline, CDR1 is LNHNV and CDR2 YYDKDF (reference sequence).